The clone carrying this T cell receptor beta chain was seen only a few times. As yet, its antigen is unknown. CD4+CD8-CD45RO-CD45RA+ cells were naive CD4+; CD8+CD4-CD45RA+CD27bright cells were naive CD8+. The entry originates in a study of healthy donors' naive CD4 and CD8 T cells. Germline lookup yields CDR1 SGHKS and CDR2 YYEKEE (reference sequence). Trimming took off 4 bases at V and 7 bases at J, with 19 bases between the two ends. CDR3 size: 15 residues. A linear amplification protocol produced the TCR libraries from roughly 0.5 ug of total RNA. TCRdb re-derived calls from the reads in MiXCR, one entry per CDR3 protein. Of approximately 200,000 distinct CDR3 sequences listed, 65% to 75% are singletons. Broader study findings: Positive CDR3 charge linked to CD4+ cells, negative to CD8+ cells. A reported CD4+/CD8+ bias affected most V and J genes in naive cells.

The chain combines TRBV5-5 with TRBJ2-3; weak D call: TRBD1 (6 bases). The receptor comes from a pool of human donors in good health; the sample pools cells from several healthy donors. Sequences were obtained from naive CD4+ and CD8+ T cells sorted from blood, pooled from several donors. The CDR3 loop reads CASSKQGPHHNTQYF. The CDR3 DNA reads as TGTGCCAGCAGCAAACAGGGCCCCCACCATAATACGCAGTATTTT.